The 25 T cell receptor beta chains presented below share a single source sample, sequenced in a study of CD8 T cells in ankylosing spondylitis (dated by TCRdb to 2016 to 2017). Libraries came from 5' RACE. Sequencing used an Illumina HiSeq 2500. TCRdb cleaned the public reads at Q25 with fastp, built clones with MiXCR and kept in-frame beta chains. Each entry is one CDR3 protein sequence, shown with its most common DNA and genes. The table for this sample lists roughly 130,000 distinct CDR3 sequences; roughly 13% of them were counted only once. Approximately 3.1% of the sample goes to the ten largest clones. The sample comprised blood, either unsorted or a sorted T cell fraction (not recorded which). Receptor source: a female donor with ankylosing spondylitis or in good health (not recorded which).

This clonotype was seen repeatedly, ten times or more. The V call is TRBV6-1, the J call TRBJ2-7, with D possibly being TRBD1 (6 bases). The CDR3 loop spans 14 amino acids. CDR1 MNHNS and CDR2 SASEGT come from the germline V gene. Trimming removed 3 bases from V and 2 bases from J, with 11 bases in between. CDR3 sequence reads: CASSEFAGAYEQYF. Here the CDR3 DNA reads TGTGCCAGCAGTGAGTTTGCAGGGGCCTACGAGCAGTACTTC.

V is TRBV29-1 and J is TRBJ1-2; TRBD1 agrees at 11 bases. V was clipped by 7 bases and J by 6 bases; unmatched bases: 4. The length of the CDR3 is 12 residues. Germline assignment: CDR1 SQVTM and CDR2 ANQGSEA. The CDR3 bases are TGCAGCGCAGGACAGGGGGCCGATGGCTACACCTTC. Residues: CSAGQGADGYTF.

The DNA of the CDR3 is TGTGCCAGCAGTCCAGATAGACAGTCCTACGAGCAGTACTTC. This codes for CASSPDRQSYEQYF. The V call is TRBV12-3 or TRBV12-4, the J call TRBJ2-7; TRBD1 might be the D (5 bases). Between the trimmed V and J ends, which lost 5 bases and 1 base, there was a span of 12 bases. The CDR3 loop spans 14 amino acids.

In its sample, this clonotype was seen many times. The CDR3 DNA sequence: TGTGCCAGACCGATGGGGGGCGGAGAGACCCAGTACTTC. Protein product: CARPMGGGETQYF. V usage is TRBV28 and J usage is TRBJ2-5, with D perhaps given as TRBD1 or TRBD2 (6 bases each). Per the germline V gene, CDR1 is MDHEN and CDR2 is SYDVKM. There are 13 residues in the CDR3. V lost 9 bases, J lost 4 bases, and 15 bases lay in between.

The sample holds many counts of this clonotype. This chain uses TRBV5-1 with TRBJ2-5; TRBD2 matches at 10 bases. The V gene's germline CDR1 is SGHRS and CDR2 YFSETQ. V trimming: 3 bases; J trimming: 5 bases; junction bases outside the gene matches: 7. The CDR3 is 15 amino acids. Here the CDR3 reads CASSSVLAGSETQYF. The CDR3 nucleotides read TGCGCCAGCAGCTCGGTACTAGCGGGGAGTGAGACCCAGTACTTC.

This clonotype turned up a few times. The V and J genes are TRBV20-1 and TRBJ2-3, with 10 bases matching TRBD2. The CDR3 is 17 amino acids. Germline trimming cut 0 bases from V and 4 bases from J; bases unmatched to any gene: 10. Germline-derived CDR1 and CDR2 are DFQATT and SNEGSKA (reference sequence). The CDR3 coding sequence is TGCAGTGCTAGAGAGGTATCTAGCGGGAGTTTCGCAGATACGCAGTATTTT. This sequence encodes CSAREVSSGSFADTQYF.

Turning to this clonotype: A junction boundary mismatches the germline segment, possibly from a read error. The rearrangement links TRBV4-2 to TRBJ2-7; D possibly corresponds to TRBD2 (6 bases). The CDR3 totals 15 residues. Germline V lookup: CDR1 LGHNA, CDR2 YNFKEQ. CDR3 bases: TGTGCCAGCAGCCGTTCTAGCGATCAATCCTACGAGCAGCACTTC. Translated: CASSRSSDQSYEQHF.

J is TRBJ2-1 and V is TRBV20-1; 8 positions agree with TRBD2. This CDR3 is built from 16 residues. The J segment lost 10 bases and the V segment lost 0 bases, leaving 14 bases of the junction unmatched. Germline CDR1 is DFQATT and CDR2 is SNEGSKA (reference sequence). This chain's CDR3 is CSARDASGGRRMEQFF. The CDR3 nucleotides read TGCAGTGCTAGAGATGCGAGCGGGGGCCGCCGCATGGAGCAGTTCTTC.

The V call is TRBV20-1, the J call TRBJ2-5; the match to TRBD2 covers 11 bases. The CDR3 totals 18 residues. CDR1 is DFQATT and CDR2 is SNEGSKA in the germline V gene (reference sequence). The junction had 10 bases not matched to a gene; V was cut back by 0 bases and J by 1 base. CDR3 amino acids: CSARETRLAGGLQETQYF. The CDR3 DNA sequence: TGCAGTGCTAGAGAAACAAGGCTAGCGGGGGGCCTCCAAGAGACCCAGTACTTC.

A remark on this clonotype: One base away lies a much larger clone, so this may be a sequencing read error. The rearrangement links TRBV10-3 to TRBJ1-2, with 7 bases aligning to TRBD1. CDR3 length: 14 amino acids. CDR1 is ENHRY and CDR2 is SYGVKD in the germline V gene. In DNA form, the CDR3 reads TGTGCCATCAGTGCGTCGGACAGGAACTATGGCCACACCTTC. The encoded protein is CAISASDRNYGHTF.

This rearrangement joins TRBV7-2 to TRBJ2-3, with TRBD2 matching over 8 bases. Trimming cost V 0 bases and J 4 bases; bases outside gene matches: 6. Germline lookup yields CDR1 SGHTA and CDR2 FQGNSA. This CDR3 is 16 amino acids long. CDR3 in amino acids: CASSLAVAGLADTQYF. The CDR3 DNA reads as TGTGCCAGCAGCTTAGCGGTAGCGGGGTTGGCAGATACGCAGTATTTT.

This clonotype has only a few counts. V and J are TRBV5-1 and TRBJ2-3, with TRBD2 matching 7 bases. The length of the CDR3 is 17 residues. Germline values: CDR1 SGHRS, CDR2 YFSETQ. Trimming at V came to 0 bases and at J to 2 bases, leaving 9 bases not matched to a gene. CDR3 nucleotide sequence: TGCGCCAGCAGCTTGGAGCCTCCGGGAGGAGCCACAGATACGCAGTATTTT. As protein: CASSLEPPGGATDTQYF.

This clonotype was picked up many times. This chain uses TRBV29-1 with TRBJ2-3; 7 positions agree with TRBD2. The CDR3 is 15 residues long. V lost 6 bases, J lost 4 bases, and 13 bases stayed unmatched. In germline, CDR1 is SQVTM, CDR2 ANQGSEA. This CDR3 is CSVPGEGRIADTQYF. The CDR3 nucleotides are TGCAGCGTCCCCGGGGAGGGCAGGATCGCAGATACGCAGTATTTT.

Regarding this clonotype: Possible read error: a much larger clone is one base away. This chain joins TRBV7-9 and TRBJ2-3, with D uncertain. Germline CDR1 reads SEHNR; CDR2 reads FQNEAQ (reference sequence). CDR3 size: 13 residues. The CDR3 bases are TGTGCCAGCGGCTTAAGTGGTCCCCAGTGGGAGTATTTT. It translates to CASGLSGPQWEYF.

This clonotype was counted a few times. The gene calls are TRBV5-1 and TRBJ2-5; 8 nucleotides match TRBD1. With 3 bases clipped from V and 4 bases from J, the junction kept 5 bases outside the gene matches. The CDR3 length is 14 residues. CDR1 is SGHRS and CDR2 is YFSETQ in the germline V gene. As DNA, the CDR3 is TGCGCCAGCAGCTGGCAGGGGGCGGGAGAGACCCAGTACTTC. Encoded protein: CASSWQGAGETQYF.

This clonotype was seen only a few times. CDR3 sequence (DNA): TGCAGTGCTTCCCACGGGGTTTCCTACGAGCAGTACTTC. Translated, it gives CSASHGVSYEQYF. This chain connects TRBV20-1 to TRBJ2-7; D perhaps matches TRBD2 (5 bases). The CDR3 spans 13 residues. V lost 5 bases, J lost 1 base, and 12 bases lay in between. Germline CDR1 is DFQATT and CDR2 is SNEGSKA (reference sequence).

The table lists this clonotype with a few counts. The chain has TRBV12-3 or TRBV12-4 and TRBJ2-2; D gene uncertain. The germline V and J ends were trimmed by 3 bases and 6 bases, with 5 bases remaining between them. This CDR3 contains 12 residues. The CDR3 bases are TGTGCCAGCAGTTTGGGTTCCGGGGAGCTGTTTTTT. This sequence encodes CASSLGSGELFF.

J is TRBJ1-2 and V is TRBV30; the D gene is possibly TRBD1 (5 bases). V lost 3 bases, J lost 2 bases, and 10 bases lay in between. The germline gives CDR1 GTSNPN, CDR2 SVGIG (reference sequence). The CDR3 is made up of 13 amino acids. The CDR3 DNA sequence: TGTGCCTGGAGCCGGGACCGCAACTATGGCTACACCTTC. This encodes CAWSRDRNYGYTF.

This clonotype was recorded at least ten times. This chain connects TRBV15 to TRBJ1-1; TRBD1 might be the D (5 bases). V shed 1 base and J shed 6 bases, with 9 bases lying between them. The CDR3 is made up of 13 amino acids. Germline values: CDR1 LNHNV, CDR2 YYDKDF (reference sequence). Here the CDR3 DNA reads TGTGCCACCAGCAGAGTTAGGGGAGCTGAAGCTTTCTTT. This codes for CATSRVRGAEAFF.

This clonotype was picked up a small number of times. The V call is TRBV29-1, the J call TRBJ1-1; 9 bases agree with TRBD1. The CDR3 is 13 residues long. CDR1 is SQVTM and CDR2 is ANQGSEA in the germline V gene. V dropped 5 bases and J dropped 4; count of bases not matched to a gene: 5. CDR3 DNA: TGCAGCGTTACAGGGGGCAGGGTCACTGAAGCTTTCTTT. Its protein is CSVTGGRVTEAFF.

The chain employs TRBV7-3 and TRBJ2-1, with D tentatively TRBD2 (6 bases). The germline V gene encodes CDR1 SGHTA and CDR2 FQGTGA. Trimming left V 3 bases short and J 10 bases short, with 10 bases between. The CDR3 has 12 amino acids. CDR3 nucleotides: TGTGCCAGCAGCTTTTACGGAGGGGAGCAGTTCTTC. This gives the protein CASSFYGGEQFF.

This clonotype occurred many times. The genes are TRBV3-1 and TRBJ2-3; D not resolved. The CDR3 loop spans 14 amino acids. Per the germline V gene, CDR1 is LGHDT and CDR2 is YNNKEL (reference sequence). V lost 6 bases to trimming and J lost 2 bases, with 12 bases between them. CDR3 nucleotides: TGTGCCAGCAGGCCCCGGGCTATCACAGATACGCAGTATTTT. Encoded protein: CASRPRAITDTQYF.

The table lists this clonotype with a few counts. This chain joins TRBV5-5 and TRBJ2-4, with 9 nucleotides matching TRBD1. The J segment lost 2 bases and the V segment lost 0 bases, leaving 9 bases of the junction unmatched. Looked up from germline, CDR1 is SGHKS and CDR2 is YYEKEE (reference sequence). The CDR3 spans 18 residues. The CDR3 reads CASSLDFPGQGPKNIQYF. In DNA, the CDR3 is TGTGCCAGCAGCTTGGATTTCCCGGGACAGGGACCCAAAAACATTCAGTACTTC. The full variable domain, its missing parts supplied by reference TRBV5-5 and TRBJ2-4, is DAGVTQSPTHLIKTRGQQVTLRCSPISGHKSVSWYQQVLGQGPQFIFQYYEKEERGRGNFPDRFSARQFPNYSSELNVNALLLGDSALYLCASSLDFPGQGPKNIQYFGAGTRLSVL.

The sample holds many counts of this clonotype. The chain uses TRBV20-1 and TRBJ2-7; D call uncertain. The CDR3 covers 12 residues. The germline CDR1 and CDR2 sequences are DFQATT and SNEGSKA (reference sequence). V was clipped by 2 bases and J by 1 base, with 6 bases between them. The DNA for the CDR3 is TGCAGTGCTAGACGCATTTCCTACGAGCAGTACTTC. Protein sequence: CSARRISYEQYF.

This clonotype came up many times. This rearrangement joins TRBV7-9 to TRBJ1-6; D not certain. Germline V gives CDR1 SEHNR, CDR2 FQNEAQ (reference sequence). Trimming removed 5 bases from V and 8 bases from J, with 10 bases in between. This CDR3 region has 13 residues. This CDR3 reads CASSGWVDSPLHF. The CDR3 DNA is TGTGCCAGCAGCGGGTGGGTTGATTCACCCCTCCACTTT.